This record concerns one T cell receptor (beta chain) sequence. These data are taken from a study of blood T cell repertoires in COVID-19. Across the study: COVID-19 samples from acute and convalescent phases originated in the United States, Italy and Spain. Sample material is recorded as cDNA or gDNA derived from T cells, B-cell-depleted T cells, or PBMCs.

This CDR3 contains 10 residues. V dropped 6 bases and J dropped 11 bases, with 10 bases sitting between them. Per the germline V gene, CDR1 is ENHRY and CDR2 is SYGVKD. In the original workflow: How many nucleated cells were present was estimated from reference gene primer amplification. Produced via immunoSEQ multiplex PCR; TCRdb's table is partial and in-frame only. V, J and clone size reflect that table, while D and trimming were determined from the DNA. The sample yields 200,000 or so clones, about 84% seen once. The sequence was obtained from a woman younger than 45 with acute or convalescent COVID-19. The chain carries TRBV10-3 and TRBJ1-1; a possible D gene is TRBD1 (5 bases). The sequencing sample was made of peripheral blood. This CDR3 is CAIRDKGAFF. The CDR3 DNA reads as TGTGCCATCAGAGACAAGGGGGCTTTCTTT.